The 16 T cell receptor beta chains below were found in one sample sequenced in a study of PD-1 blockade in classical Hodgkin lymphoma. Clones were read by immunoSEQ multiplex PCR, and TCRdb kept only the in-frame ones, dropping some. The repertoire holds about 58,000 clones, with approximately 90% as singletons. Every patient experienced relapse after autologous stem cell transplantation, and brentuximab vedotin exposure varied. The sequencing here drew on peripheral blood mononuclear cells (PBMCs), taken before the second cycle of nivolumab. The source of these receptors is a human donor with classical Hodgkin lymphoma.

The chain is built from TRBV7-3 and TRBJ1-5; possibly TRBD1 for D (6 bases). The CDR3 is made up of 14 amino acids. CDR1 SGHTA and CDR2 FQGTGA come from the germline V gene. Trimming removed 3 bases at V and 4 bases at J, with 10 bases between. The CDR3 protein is CASSFRQVNQPQHF. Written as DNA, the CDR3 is TGTGCCAGCAGCTTTAGACAGGTAAATCAGCCCCAGCATTTT.

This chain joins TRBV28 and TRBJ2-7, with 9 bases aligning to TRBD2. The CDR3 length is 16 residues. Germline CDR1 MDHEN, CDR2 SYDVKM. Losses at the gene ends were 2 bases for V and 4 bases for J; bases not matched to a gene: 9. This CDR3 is CASSLTGLAGTYEQYF. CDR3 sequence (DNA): TGTGCCAGCAGTTTAACGGGGCTAGCGGGAACTTACGAGCAGTACTTC. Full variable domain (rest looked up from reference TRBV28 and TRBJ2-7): DVKVTQSSRYLVKRTGEKVFLECVQDMDHENMFWYRQDPGLGLRLIYFSYDVKMKEKGDIPEGYSVSREKKERFSLILESASTNQTSMYLCASSLTGLAGTYEQYFGPGTRLTVT.

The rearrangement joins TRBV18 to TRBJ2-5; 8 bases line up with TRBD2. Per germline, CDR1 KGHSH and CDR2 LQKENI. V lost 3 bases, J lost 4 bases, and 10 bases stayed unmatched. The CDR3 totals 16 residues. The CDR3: CASSPQPAGVGETQYF. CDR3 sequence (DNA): TGTGCCAGCTCACCCCAACCAGCGGGAGTTGGAGAGACCCAGTACTTC.

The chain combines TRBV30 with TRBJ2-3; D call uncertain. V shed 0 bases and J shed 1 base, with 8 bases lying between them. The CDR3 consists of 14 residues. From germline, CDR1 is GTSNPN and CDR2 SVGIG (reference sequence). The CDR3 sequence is CAWSVLVGTDTQYF. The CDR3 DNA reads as TGTGCCTGGAGTGTACTCGTTGGCACAGATACGCAGTATTTT.

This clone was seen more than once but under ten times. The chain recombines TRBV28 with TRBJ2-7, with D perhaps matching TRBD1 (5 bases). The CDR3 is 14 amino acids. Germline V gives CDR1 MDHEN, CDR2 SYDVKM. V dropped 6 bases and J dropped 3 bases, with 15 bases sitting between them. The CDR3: CASSYQGLLYEQYF. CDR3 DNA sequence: TGTGCCAGCAGCTACCAGGGTCTACTCTACGAGCAGTACTTC.

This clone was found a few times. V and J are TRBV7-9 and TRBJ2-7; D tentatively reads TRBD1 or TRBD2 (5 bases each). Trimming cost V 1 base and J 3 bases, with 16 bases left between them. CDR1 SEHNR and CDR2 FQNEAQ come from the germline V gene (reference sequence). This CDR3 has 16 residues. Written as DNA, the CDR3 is TGTGCCAGCAGCTTAGAAGAGGGGACCGTCGGCTACGAGCAGTACTTC. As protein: CASSLEEGTVGYEQYF.

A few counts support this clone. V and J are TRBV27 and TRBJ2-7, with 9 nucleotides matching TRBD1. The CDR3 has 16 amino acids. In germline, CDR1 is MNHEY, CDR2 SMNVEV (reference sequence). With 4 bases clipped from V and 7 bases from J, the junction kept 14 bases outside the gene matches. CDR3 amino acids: CASSSGQGIAAREQYF. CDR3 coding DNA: TGTGCCAGCAGTTCCGGACAGGGGATTGCGGCGAGAGAGCAGTACTTC.

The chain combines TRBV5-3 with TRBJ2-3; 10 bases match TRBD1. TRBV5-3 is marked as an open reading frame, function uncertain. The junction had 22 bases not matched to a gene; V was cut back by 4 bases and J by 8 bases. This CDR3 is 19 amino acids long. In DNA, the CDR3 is TGTGCCAGAAGCGCGACCCGGGGACAGGGGTCTATTAACACTTTTACGCAGTATTTT. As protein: CARSATRGQGSINTFTQYF.

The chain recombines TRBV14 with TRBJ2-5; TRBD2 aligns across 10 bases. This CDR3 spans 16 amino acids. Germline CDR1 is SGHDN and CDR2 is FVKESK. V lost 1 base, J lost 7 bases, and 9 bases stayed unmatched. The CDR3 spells CASSQARLAGVGTQYF. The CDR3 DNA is TGTGCCAGCAGCCAAGCTAGGCTAGCGGGAGTGGGGACCCAGTACTTC. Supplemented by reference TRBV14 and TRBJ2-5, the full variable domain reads EAGVTQFPSHSVIEKGQTVTLRCDPISGHDNLYWYRRVMGKEIKFLLHFVKESKQDESGMPNNRFLAERTGGTYSTLKVQPAELEDSGVYFCASSQARLAGVGTQYFGPGTRLLVL.

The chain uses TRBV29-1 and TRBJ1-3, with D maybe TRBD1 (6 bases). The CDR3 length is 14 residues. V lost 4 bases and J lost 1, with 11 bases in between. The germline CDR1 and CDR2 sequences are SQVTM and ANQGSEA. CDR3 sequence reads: CSVGGGGSGNTIYF. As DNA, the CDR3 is TGCAGCGTTGGAGGGGGTGGGTCTGGAAACACCATATATTTT.

As DNA, the CDR3 is TGTGCCAGCAGCCTCGGTCCCGGGACAGGGTTCTACGAGCAGTACTTC. Translation gives CASSLGPGTGFYEQYF. The genes are TRBV9 and TRBJ2-7; 9 bases fit TRBD1. The CDR3 loop spans 16 amino acids. The V and J ends lost 4 bases and 3 bases, in that order; junction bases with no gene match: 11. Germline CDR1 and CDR2: SGDLS and YYNGEE. The complete variable domain, with remaining parts taken from reference TRBV9 and TRBJ2-7, reads DSGVTQTPKHLITATGQRVTLRCSPRSGDLSVYWYQQSLDQGLQFLIQYYNGEERAKGNILERFSAQQFPDLHSELNLSSLELGDSALYFCASSLGPGTGFYEQYFGPGTRLTVT.

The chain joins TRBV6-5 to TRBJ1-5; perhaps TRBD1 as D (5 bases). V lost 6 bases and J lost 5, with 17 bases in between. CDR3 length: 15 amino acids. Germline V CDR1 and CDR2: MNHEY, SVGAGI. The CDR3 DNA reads TGTGCCAGCAGGGTGGGGGGGGGAGAAGATCAGCCCCAGCATTTT. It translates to CASRVGGGEDQPQHF.

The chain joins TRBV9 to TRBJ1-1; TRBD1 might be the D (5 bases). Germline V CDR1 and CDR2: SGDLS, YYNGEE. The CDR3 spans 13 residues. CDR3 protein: CASGRGAGTEAFF. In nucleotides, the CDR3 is TGTGCTAGCGGACGAGGGGCGGGAACTGAAGCTTTCTTT.

The CDR3 loop is CASGEGEDTQYF. CDR3 in DNA: TGTGCCAGCGGCGAGGGGGAAGATACGCAGTATTTT. The V call is TRBV7-9, the J call TRBJ2-3, with D possibly TRBD1 on 6 matching bases. Deletions cut 8 bases from V and 5 bases from J, with 11 bases between. This CDR3 contains 12 residues. CDR1 is SEHNR, CDR2 FQNEAQ, per germline (reference sequence).

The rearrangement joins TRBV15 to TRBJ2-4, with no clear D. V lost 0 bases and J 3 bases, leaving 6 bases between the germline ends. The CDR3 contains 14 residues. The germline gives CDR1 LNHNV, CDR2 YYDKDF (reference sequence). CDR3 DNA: TGTGCCACCAGCAGAGACAGGATCAAAAACATTCAGTACTTC. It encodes CATSRDRIKNIQYF.

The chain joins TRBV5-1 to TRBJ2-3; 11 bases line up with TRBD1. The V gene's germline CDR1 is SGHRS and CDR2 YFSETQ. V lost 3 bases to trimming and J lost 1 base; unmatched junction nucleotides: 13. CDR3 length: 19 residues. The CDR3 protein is CASSSRPRTGGVGTDTQYF. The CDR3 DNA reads TGCGCCAGCAGCTCAAGGCCGAGGACAGGGGGCGTCGGCACAGATACGCAGTATTTT.